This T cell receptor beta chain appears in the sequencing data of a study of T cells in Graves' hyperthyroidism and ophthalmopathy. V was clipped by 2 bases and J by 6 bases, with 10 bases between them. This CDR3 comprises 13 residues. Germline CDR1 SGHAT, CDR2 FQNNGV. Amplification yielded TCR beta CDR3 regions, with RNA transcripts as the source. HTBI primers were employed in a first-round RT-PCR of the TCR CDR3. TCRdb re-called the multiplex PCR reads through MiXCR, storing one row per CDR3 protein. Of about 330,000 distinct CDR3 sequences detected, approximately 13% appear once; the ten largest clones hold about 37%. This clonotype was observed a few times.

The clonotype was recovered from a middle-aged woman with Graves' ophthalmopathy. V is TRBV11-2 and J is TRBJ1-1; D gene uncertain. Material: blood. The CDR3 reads CASSLYPTAEAFF. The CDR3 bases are TGTGCCAGCAGCTTATATCCAACCGCTGAAGCTTTCTTT.